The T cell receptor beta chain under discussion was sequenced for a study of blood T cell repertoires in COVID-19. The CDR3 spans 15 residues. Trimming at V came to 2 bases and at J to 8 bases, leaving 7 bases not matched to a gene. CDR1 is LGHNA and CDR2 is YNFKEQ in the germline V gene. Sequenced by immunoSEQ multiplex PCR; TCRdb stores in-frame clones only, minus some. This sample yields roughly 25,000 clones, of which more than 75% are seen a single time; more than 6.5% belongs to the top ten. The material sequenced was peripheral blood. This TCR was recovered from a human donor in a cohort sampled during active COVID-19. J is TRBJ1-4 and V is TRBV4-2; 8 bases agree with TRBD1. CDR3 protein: CASSQSNRGREKLFF. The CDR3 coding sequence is TGTGCCAGCAGCCAATCAAACAGGGGGAGGGAAAAACTGTTTTTT.